A selection of T cell receptor beta chains follows, all from one sample in a study of shared clonotypes between healthy human individuals. The protocol was immunoSEQ multiplex PCR, while the TCRdb copy is restricted to in-frame clones and leaves out a portion. This sample carries roughly 1,500,000 clones, less than 99% of them seen once, and the ten largest clones take approximately 0.4%. Input material: naive CD4+ T cells sorted from blood. Source of these receptors: a young man in good health. Each CDR3 is given with its conserved first and last residue. D genes are given only for firm matches. Rows give clone size only sometimes, using once, few, many, or a class for an expanded clone.

V gene	CDR3 length	clone size	D gene	J gene	CDR3 DNA	CDR3 protein
TRBV7-6	16	.	TRBD2	TRBJ2-3	TGTGCCAGCAGCATGGGGACTAGCCTCAGCACAGATACGCAGTATTTT	CASSMGTSLSTDTQYF
TRBV5-1	15	.	.	TRBJ1-2	TGCGCCAGCAGCTTGGTTTTCAATCTCGGCGGTGGCTACACCTTC	CASSLVFNLGGGYTF
TRBV5-8	15	.	TRBD1	TRBJ2-1	TGTGCCAGCAGCTTGACAGGGGTAAAAGACAATGAGCAGTTCTTC	CASSLTGVKDNEQFF
TRBV5-1	17	.	TRBD2	TRBJ2-3	TGCGCCAGCAGCTATGGTCTCTTAGCGGGACACACAGATACGCAGTATTTT	CASSYGLLAGHTDTQYF
TRBV5-1	13	.	.	TRBJ2-7	TGCGCCAGCAGCTTGGATAGGACCTACGAGCAGTACTTC	CASSLDRTYEQYF
TRBV6-4	15	.	TRBD2	TRBJ2-3	TGTGCCAGCAGTCTTAGCGGGGTCCTCACAGATACGCAGTATTTT	CASSLSGVLTDTQYF
TRBV18	15	.	.	TRBJ1-2	TGTGCCAGCTCACTAGAGACGGAATCTAACTATGGCTACACCTTC	CASSLETESNYGYTF
TRBV6-5	14	.	.	TRBJ2-1	TGTGCCAGCAGCGCCGGGACTCAGAAGGATGAGCAGTTCTTC	CASSAGTQKDEQFF
TRBV11-2	15	.	.	TRBJ2-3	TGTGCCAGCAGCTCCCGACAGCCGTCCACAGATACGCAGTATTTT	CASSSRQPSTDTQYF
TRBV9	17	.	TRBD2	TRBJ2-1	TGTGCCAGCAGCCAAGGGACTAGCGGGAGCTCCTACAATGAGCAGTTCTTC	CASSQGTSGSSYNEQFF
TRBV29-1	17	.	.	TRBJ2-7	TGCAGCGCCGTAGGGCAGGGCAATTCAATATCCTCCTACGAGCAGTACTTC	CSAVGQGNSISSYEQYF
TRBV5-1	14	once	TRBD1	TRBJ2-7	TGCGCCAGCCTTCCCGGGACAGGGTCTTACGAGCAGTACTTC	CASLPGTGSYEQYF
TRBV7-2	14	.	.	TRBJ2-7	TGTGCCAGCAGCTTAGGGACAGCCTCCTACGAGCAGTACTTC	CASSLGTASYEQYF
TRBV7-2	14	.	.	TRBJ1-2	TGTGCCAGCAGCTCCCCTCGGGGACCGGTGGGCTACACCTTC	CASSSPRGPVGYTF
TRBV29-1	13	.	TRBD1	TRBJ1-4	TGCAGCGCTCGGGACAGTTTGAATGAAAAACTGTTTTTT	CSARDSLNEKLFF
TRBV6-1	13	.	.	TRBJ2-3	TGTGCCAGCAGTGGGTGGGAGTCAGATACGCAGTATTTT	CASSGWESDTQYF
TRBV6-4	13	.	.	TRBJ2-5	TGTGCCAGCAGTGAAGAGACTGGAGAGACCCAGTACTTC	CASSEETGETQYF
TRBV9	13	once	.	TRBJ1-3	TGTGCCAGCAGCGTAGGAGGTGGAAACACCATATATTTT	CASSVGGGNTIYF
TRBV9	15	.	TRBD2	TRBJ2-3	TGTGCCAGCAGCGTAGGGGCTAGCGGAATAGATACGCAGTATTTT	CASSVGASGIDTQYF
TRBV7-2	12	.	.	TRBJ1-2	TGTGCCAGCAGCTTAGGGGGCTATGGCTACACCTTC	CASSLGGYGYTF
TRBV10-1	13	.	.	TRBJ2-1	TGCGCCAGCAGACAGGGACTTTGGGATGAGCAGTTCTTC	CASRQGLWDEQFF